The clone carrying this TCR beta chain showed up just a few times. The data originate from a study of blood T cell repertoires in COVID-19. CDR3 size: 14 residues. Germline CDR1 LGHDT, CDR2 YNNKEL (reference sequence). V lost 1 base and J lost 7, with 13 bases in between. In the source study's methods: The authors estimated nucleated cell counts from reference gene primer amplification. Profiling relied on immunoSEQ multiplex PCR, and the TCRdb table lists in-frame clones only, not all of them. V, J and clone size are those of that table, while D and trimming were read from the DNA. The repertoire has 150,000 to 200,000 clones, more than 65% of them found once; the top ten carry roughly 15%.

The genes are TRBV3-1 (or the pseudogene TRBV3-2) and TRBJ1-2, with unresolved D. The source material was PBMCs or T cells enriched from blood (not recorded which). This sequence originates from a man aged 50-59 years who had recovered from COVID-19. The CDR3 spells CASSQGEAYIGYTF. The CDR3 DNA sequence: TGTGCCAGCAGCCAAGGGGAGGCCTATATTGGCTACACCTTC.